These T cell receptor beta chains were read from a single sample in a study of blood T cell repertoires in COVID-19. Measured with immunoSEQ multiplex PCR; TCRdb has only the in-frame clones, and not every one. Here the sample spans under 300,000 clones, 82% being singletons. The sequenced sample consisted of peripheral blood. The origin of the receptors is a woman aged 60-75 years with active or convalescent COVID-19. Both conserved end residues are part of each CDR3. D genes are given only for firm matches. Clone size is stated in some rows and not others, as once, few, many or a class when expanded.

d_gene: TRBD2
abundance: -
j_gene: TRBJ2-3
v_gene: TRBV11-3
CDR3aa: CASSSTRTSGGRDTQYF
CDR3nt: TGTGCCAGCAGCTCAACCAGGACTAGCGGGGGGAGAGATACGCAGTATTTT

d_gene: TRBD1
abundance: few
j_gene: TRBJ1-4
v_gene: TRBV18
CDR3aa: CASSPRDRNEKLFF
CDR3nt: TGTGCCAGCTCACCCCGGGACAGAAATGAAAAACTGTTTTTT

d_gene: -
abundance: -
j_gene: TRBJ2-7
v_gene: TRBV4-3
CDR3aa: CASSQRIGGSGEQYF
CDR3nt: TGCGCCAGCAGCCAAAGGATAGGAGGGTCAGGCGAGCAGTACTTC

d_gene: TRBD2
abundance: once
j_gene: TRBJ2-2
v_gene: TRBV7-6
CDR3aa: CASSKQLAGGPNTGELFF
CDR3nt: TGTGCCAGCAGCAAACAACTAGCGGGGGGGCCGAACACCGGGGAGCTGTTTTTT

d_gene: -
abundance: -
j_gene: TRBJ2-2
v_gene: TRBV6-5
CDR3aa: CASRGWGRGTGELFF
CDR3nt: TGTGCCAGCAGGGGCTGGGGGCGTGGCACCGGGGAGCTGTTTTTT

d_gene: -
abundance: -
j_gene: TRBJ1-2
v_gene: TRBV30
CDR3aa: CAWSVGRRGKVGGYTF
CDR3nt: TGTGCCTGGAGTGTAGGTCGCAGGGGAAAGGTTGGCGGCTACACCTTC

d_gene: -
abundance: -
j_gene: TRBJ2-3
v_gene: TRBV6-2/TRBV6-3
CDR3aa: CASTPSGASGTDTQYF
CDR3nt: TGTGCCAGCACCCCATCGGGAGCCTCCGGCACAGATACGCAGTATTTT

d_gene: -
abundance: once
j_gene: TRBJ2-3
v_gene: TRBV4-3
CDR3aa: CASSQDRVRDRTDTQYF
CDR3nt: TGCGCCAGCAGCCAAGATAGGGTTCGGGATCGCACAGATACGCAGTATTTT

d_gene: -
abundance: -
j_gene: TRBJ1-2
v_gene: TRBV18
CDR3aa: CASSPLEGGGYTF
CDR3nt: TGTGCCAGCTCACCACTGGAAGGGGGAGGCTACACCTTC

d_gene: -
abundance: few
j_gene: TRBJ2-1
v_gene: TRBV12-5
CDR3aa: CASGTPLVNNEQFF
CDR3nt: TGTGCTAGTGGTACGCCTCTAGTGAACAATGAGCAGTTCTTC

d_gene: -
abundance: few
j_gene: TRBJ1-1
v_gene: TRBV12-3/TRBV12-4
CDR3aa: CASSFSGSSEAFF
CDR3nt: TGTGCCAGCAGTTTCTCAGGGTCCAGTGAAGCTTTCTTT

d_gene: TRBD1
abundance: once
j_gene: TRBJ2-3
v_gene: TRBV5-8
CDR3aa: CASSSGQLSSTDTQYF
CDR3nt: TGTGCCAGCAGCTCGGGACAGCTATCGTCCACAGATACGCAGTATTTT

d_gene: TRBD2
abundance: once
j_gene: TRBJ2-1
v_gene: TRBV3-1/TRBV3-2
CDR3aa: CASSQRASGGADEQFF
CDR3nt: TGTGCCAGCAGCCAAAGGGCTAGCGGGGGGGCAGACGAGCAGTTCTTC

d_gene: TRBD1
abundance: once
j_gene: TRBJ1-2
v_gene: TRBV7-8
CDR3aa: CASSSKQGANDGYTF
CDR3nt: TGTGCCAGCAGCTCTAAACAGGGGGCGAACGATGGCTACACCTTC

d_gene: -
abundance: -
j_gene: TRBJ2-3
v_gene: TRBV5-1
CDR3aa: CASSLERGTDTQYF
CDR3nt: TGCGCCAGCAGCTTGGAGCGGGGCACAGATACGCAGTATTTT

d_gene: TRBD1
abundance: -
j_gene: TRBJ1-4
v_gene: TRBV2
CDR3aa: CASHTGTGYEKLFF
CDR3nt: TGTGCCAGCCACACCGGGACAGGGTACGAAAAACTGTTTTTT

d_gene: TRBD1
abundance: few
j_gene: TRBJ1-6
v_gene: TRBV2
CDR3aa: CASSERGTGFSPLHF
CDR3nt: TGTGCCAGCAGTGAGAGGGGGACAGGGTTTTCACCCCTCCACTTT

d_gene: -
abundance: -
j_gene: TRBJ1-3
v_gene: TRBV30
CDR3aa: CAWSGTSSGNTIYF
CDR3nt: TGTGCCTGGAGTGGTACATCTTCTGGAAACACCATATATTTT

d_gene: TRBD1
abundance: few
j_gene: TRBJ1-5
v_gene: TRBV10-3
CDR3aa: CAISTAGTGEGEPQHF
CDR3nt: TGTGCCATCAGTACAGCGGGGACAGGGGAGGGGGAGCCCCAGCATTTT

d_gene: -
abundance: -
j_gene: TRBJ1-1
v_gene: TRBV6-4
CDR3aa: CASRDRDNTEAFF
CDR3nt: TGTGCCAGCCGAGACAGAGACAACACTGAAGCTTTCTTT

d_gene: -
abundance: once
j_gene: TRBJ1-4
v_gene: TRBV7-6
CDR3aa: CASSETRGANEKLFF
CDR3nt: TGTGCCAGCAGCGAGACCCGGGGGGCTAATGAAAAACTGTTTTTT

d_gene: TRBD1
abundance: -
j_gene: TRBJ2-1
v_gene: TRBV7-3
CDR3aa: CASSQGRGTGDLSSYNEQFF
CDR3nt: TGTGCCAGCAGCCAAGGCCGCGGGACAGGGGACCTAAGCTCCTACAATGAGCAGTTCTTC

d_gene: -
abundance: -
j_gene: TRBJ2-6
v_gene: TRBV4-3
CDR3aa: CASSQGRGLFSGANVLTF
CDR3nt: TGCGCCAGCAGCCAAGGCAGGGGCCTATTCTCTGGGGCCAACGTCCTGACTTTC

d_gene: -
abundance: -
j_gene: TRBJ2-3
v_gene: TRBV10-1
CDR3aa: CASSEGTAGTDTQYF
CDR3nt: TGCGCCAGCTCTGAGGGTACAGCCGGCACAGATACGCAGTATTTT

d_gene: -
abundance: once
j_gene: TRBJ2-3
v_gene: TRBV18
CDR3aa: CASSPQGLDADTQYF
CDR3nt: TGTGCCAGCTCACCACAGGGGTTGGATGCAGATACGCAGTATTTT

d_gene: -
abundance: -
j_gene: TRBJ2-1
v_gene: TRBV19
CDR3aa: CASSIVSSREQFF
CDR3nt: TGTGCCAGTAGTATAGTGTCTAGCCGAGAGCAGTTCTTC

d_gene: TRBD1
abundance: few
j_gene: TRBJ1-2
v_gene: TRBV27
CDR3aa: CASRDGQGRGYTF
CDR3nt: TGTGCCAGCAGAGACGGACAGGGTCGAGGCTACACCTTC

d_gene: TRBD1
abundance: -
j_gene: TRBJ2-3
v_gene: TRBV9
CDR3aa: CASSLRTGATDTQYF
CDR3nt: TGTGCCAGCAGCCTGCGGACAGGCGCCACAGATACGCAGTATTTT

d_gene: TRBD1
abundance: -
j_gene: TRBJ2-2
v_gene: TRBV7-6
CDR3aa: CASRQGALGSAGELFF
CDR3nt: TGTGCCAGCAGACAGGGGGCCCTAGGGTCGGCCGGGGAGCTGTTTTTT

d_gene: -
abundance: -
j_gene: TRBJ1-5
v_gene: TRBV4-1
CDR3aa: CASSHSSGGDSNQPQHF
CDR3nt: TGCGCCAGCAGCCACTCCAGCGGAGGGGATAGCAATCAGCCCCAGCATTTT

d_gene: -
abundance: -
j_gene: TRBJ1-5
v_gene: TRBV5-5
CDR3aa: CASSLETANQPQHF
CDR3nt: TGTGCCAGCAGCTTGGAGACTGCTAATCAGCCCCAGCATTTT

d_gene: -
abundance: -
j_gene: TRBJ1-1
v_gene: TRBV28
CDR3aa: CASTGVLNTEAFF
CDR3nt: TGTGCCAGTACCGGGGTTTTGAACACTGAAGCTTTCTTT

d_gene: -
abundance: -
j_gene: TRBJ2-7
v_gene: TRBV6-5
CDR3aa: CASRRRANTGVQYF
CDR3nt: TGTGCCAGCAGACGGAGGGCGAACACAGGCGTGCAGTACTTC

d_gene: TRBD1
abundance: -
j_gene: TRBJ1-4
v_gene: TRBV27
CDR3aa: CASSGDRKLFF
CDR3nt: TGTGCCAGCAGTGGGGACAGAAAACTGTTTTTT

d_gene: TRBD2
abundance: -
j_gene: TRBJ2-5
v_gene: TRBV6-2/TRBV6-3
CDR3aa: CASSYQIGTIEETQYF
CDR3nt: TGTGCCAGCAGTTACCAAATCGGGACTATTGAAGAGACCCAGTACTTC

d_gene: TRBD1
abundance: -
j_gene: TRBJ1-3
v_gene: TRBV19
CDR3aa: CASIPYTDRVTNTIYF
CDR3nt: TGTGCCAGTATCCCTTATACCGACAGGGTGACAAACACCATATATTTT

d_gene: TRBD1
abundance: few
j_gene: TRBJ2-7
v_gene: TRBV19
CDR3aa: CASSPMTGATYEQYF
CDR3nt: TGTGCCAGTAGTCCTATGACAGGGGCCACCTACGAGCAGTACTTC

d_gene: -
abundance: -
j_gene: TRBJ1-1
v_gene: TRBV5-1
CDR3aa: CASSNGGGSLNTEAFF
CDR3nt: TGCGCCAGCAGCAACGGTGGGGGGTCCCTCAACACTGAAGCTTTCTTT

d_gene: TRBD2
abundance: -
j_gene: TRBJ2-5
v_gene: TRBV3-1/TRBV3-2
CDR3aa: CASSLGLARVETQYF
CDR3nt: TGTGCCAGCAGCTTGGGACTAGCGAGGGTGGAGACCCAGTACTTC

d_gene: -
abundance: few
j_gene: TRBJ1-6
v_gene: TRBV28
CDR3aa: CASSLRVSYNSPLHF
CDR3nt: TGTGCCAGCAGTTTACGGGTCTCCTATAATTCACCCCTCCACTTT

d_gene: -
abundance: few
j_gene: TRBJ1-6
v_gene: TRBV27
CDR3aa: CASSPQGSGNSPLHF
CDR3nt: TGTGCCAGCAGTCCCCAGGGGTCGGGGAATTCACCCCTCCACTTT

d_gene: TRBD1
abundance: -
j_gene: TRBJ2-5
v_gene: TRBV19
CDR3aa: CASSHSDRGKTQYF
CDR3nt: TGTGCCAGTAGCCACTCGGACAGGGGGAAGACCCAGTACTTC

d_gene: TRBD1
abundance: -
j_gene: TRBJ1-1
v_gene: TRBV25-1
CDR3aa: CASTSTGTTEAFF
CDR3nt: TGTGCCAGCACCTCGACAGGGACTACTGAAGCTTTCTTT

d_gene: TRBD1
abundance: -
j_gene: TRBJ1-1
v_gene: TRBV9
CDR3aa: CASSVDRGNTEAFF
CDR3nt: TGTGCCAGCAGCGTCGACAGGGGGAACACTGAAGCTTTCTTT

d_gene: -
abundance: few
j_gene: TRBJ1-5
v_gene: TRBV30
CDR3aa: CAWSVQGGNQPQHF
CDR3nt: TGTGCCTGGAGTGTACAAGGGGGCAATCAGCCCCAGCATTTT

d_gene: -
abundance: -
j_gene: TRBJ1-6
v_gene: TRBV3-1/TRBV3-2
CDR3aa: CASSQIQDSPYNSPLHF
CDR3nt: TGTGCCAGCAGCCAGATACAGGACAGTCCCTATAATTCACCCCTCCACTTT

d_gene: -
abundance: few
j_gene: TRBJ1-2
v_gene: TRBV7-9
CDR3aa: CASSPQQTGKLNYGYTF
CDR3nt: TGTGCCAGCAGCCCCCAGCAGACAGGAAAACTTAACTATGGCTACACCTTC

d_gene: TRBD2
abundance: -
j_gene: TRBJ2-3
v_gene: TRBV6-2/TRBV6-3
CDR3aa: CASSILAGATFMSDTQYF
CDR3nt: TGTGCCAGCAGTATTCTAGCGGGGGCGACCTTTATGTCAGATACGCAGTATTTT

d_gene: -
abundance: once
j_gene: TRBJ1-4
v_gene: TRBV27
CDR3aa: CASSLYPGVIEKLFF
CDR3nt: TGTGCCAGCAGTTTATATCCAGGGGTCATCGAAAAACTGTTTTTT

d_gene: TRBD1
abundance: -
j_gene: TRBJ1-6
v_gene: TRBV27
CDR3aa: CASSATGVNSPLHF
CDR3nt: TGTGCCAGCAGTGCGACAGGGGTGAATTCACCCCTCCACTTT

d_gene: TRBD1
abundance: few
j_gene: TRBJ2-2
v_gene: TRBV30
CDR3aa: CACPRTGKASTGELFF
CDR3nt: TGTGCCTGCCCTAGGACAGGGAAGGCGAGCACCGGGGAGCTGTTTTTT

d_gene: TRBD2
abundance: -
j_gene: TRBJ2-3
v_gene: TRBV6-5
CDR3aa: CASMGGSTDTQYF
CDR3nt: TGTGCCAGCATGGGGGGGAGCACAGATACGCAGTATTTT

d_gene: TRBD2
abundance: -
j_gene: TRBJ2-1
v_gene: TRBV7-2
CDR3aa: CASKGSLAVNEQFF
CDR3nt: TGTGCCAGCAAGGGGTCGCTAGCGGTAAATGAGCAGTTCTTC

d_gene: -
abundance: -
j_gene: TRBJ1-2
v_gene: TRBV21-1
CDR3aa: CASSPRAAQQYGYTF
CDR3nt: TGTGCCAGCAGCCCGCGGGCCGCTCAGCAGTATGGCTACACCTTC

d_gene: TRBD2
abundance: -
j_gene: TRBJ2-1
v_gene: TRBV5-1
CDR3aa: CASSQDSSGGYGEQFF
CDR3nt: TGCGCCAGCAGCCAGGACTCTAGCGGGGGATACGGTGAGCAGTTCTTC